The entry below describes one T cell receptor (beta chain). The record originates from a study of Graves' ophthalmopathy and Graves' hyperthyroidism. Background on the study: Stable hyperthyroidism meant no ophthalmopathy within 18 months of follow-up.

Trimming shortened V by 3 bases and J by 5 bases, and 10 bases separated the two germline ends. The CDR3 consists of 13 residues. Looked up from germline, CDR1 is SGHDN and CDR2 is FVKESK. As the template, RNA transcripts were used to amplify TCR beta CDR3 regions. First-round RT-PCR relied on HTBI primers, and a second-round multiplex PCR came next. TCRdb independently ran MiXCR on the multiplex PCR reads; one entry per CDR3 protein. The sample holds about 1.1 million distinct CDR3 sequences, 36% seen once. The TCR sequence derives from an adult man with Graves' hyperthyroidism. The sample consisted of peripheral blood or thyroid tissue (not recorded which). The V and J genes are TRBV14 and TRBJ1-1; D perhaps matches TRBD1 (6 bases). The CDR3 DNA reads TGTGCCAGCAGCCACCGGGACATTACTGAAGCTTTCTTT. Protein: CASSHRDITEAFF.